This T cell receptor beta chain was captured by sequencing in a study of blood T cells in healthy people across ages. Trimming took 2 bases from V and 2 from J, leaving 13 bases between them. This CDR3 comprises 15 residues. Germline V gene sequence: CDR1 SGHTA, CDR2 FQGNSA. Alongside a J-beta primer mix, a sample-barcoded 5' primer served in a second PCR lasting about 7 to 11 cycles. TCRdb used MiXCR to reprocess the 5' RACE reads, holding one entry per CDR3 protein. The repertoire holds fewer than 2 million distinct CDR3 sequences, with approximately 39% as singletons. The J gene is TRBJ2-7, the V gene TRBV7-2; D is uncertain. The source is a human donor in good health. The material sequenced was blood. For the CDR3, the DNA is TGTGCCAGCAGCTTATCTCGGTCAGCTACCTACGAGCAGTACTTC. Protein: CASSLSRSATYEQYF. Based on the CDR3 plus reference TRBV7-2 and TRBJ2-7, the full variable domain is GAGVSQSPSNKVTEKGKDVELRCDPISGHTALYWYRQSLGQGLEFLIYFQGNSAPDKSGLPSDRFSAERTGGSVSTLTIQRTQQEDSAVYLCASSLSRSATYEQYFGPGTRLTVT.